This TCR beta chain was found in a study of cytomegalovirus exposure and HLA in healthy donors. Findings of the study overall: The records held CMV serostatus as the only immune exposure information. Prior analysis indicated that the majority of TCR beta V segments exhibited productivity approximately 87% or approximately 30% of the time. Among TCR beta chains, those listed as cytomegalovirus-associated numbered more than 150. For TCR beta chains, V- and J-gene trimming was later linked to a missense DCLRE1C variant.

Germline loops: CDR1 SGHRS, CDR2 YFSETQ. This CDR3 comprises 15 residues. Trimming cost V 2 bases and J 7 bases; bases outside gene matches: 5. This clone was seen just once. Its specificity is not known. PCR involved 60 Vbeta and 13 Jbeta primers. Assay: immunoSEQ multiplex PCR; the TCRdb copy retains only in-frame clones and omits some. Of over 150,000 clones listed, about four fifths were seen once; the top ten hold about 2.7%. This receptor was identified in a man aged 18 to 30 in good health and CMV-seronegative. This chain joins TRBV5-1 and TRBJ2-1, with 11 bases fitting TRBD1. Sample: PBMCs. CDR3 loop: CASSLGGTGGNEQFF. The CDR3, as DNA: TGCGCCAGCAGCTTAGGCGGGACAGGGGGTAATGAGCAGTTCTTC. The complete variable domain, with remaining parts taken from reference TRBV5-1 and TRBJ2-1, reads KAGVTQTPRYLIKTRGQQVTLSCSPISGHRSVSWYQQTPGQGLQFLFEYFSETQRNKGNFPGRFSGRQFSNSRSEMNVSTLELGDSALYLCASSLGGTGGNEQFFGPGTRLTVL.